This TCR beta chain comes out of a study of blood T cell repertoires in COVID-19 (dated by TCRdb to the early 2020s). With regard to the full study: Samples from collaborators originated in the United States, Italy and Spain and spanned both the acute and convalescent phases of COVID-19. The dataset comprised deeply sampled blood TCRbeta repertoires from subjects exposed to, actively infected with, or recovered from COVID-19. The repertoires were made available in a free public database intended to serve as a resource for research on the immune response to SARS-CoV-2. The samples were drawn from two sources: the first 160 participants of the ongoing ImmuneRACE study, and 1,000 to 1,500 subjects contributed by 6 global collaborators. Sample metadata almost always included a de-identified subject ID, COVID-19 status, age in years and sex. The prospective study material was composed of cDNA or gDNA derived from T cells, B-cell-depleted T cells, or PBMCs. HLA class I and class II types, where available, came from metadata supplied by the sample provider rather than from assay-based typing.

From the cysteine through the phenylalanine, the CDR3 covers 17 amino acids. Only the CDR3 part of the read is kept: 51 bases, read in frame from the first base. Reading the germline V gene gives CDR1 SGHNT and CDR2 YENEEA. V drops 2 bases and J drops 5 bases, leaving 20 bases in between. The immunoSEQ Assay, a bias-controlled multiplex PCR, was used to amplify TCRbeta CDR3 regions from genomic DNA. The study's processing was this. Within the assay, amplification of reference gene primers was used to estimate how many nucleated cells each sample contained. Sequence reads were collapsed and filtered to measure the absolute abundance of every unique TCRbeta CDR3 rearrangement. For each sample, productive Simpson clonality was calculated by taking the square root of Simpson's diversity index across productive rearrangements. In its TCRdb copy, this immuneACCESS table keeps in-frame sequences only and misses some clones. Where compared with another copy, unresolved V genes explain less than half of these, and the others have no known cause. V, J and clone size are taken as reported in that table, and D and trimming were inferred from the DNA itself. Recorded for this sample are 110,000 to 150,000 clones; about 82% of them occurred a single time. The ten largest clonotypes hold roughly 8.7% of the sample.

Summary of the overall study and its limitations: The amount of clinical and demographic metadata varied by source and participant and was provided uncurated.

The collaborating institutions used their own protocols to collect whole blood in K2EDTA tubes. For TCRbeta analysis, collaborator samples were shipped as frozen whole blood, as isolated PBMCs, or as DNA extracted from either sample type. Worth noting for this clone: The antigen it recognizes is unknown. Base qualities were left out, and no much larger clone turns up one base away.

The rearrangement joined TRBV11-3 to TRBJ2-3; TRBD1 might be the D gene, on 6 matching bases. The specimen sequenced was peripheral blood. The clonotype comes from a woman aged 60-70 years with acute or convalescent COVID-19. The DNA reads as follows: TGTGCCAGCAGCTTACGACTCCGCAGGGGCGGAGGAGATACGCAGTATTTT. This encodes CASSLRLRRGGGDTQYF.